This TCR beta chain was captured by sequencing in a study of T cell responses to AZD1222 COVID-19 vaccine. At the level of the study: Pooled together were second doses at about 4 or about 12 weeks.

Overall study results and limits: Of spike-specific TCRs, nearly half reportedly target regions left unmutated in variants. A mostly white British donor set with more females was recruited, and clonal diversity was possibly underestimated. Mapped onto spike, vaccine-associated CD4 TCRs spanned it and were dominant at 160-218 and 743-854.

CDR1 is LNHNV and CDR2 is YYDKDF in the germline V gene (reference sequence). This CDR3 is 17 amino acids long. The V end was cut by 0 bases, the J end by 1 base, with 12 bases between. Only in-frame clones appear in the TCRdb table, and some are missing; sequencing was by immunoSEQ multiplex PCR. The table has over 110,000 clones, more than 80% seen once. Regarding this clone: The antigen is unknown.

The receptor's source is an adult in good health. Sequences were derived from peripheral blood, sampled on day 0 of AZD1222 vaccination. This chain links TRBV15 with TRBJ2-2; D possibly corresponds to TRBD2 (6 bases). Here the CDR3 reads CATSRDRLAMNTGELFF. CDR3 sequence (DNA): TGTGCCACCAGCAGAGATAGGCTAGCGATGAACACCGGGGAGCTGTTTTTT. Full variable domain (rest looked up from reference TRBV15 and TRBJ2-2): DAMVIQNPRYQVTQFGKPVTLSCSQTLNHNVMYWYQQKSSQAPKLLFHYYDKDFNNEADTPDNFQSRRPNTSFCFLDIRSPGLGDTAMYLCATSRDRLAMNTGELFFGEGSRLTVL.